These 7 T cell receptor beta chains share one sample of origin, sequenced in a study of response to subunit inactivated influenza vaccine. MiXCR, run by TCRdb on the RT-PCR reads, gives a single entry per CDR3 protein. The repertoire holds about 540,000 distinct CDR3 sequences, with approximately 22% as singletons. This same sample was also part of a study on T cells expressing NK-cell markers. Turning to that study: UMI-tagged 5'RACE template switching yielded the TCR beta cDNA.

The sequences come from CD4+ T cells sorted from PBMCs, collected roughly 13 days after vaccination. All receptors come from a man aged 50-60 years who received an inactivated influenza vaccine.

This chain joins TRBV7-2 and TRBJ2-2; perhaps TRBD1 as D (6 bases). V was clipped by 5 bases and J by 1 base, with 11 bases between them. Germline loops: CDR1 SGHTA, CDR2 FQGNSA. The CDR3 sequence is 15 residues long. The CDR3 DNA reads TGTGCCAGCAGCCTATGGGGACAGAACACCGGGGAGCTGTTTTTT. It translates to CASSLWGQNTGELFF.

The table lists this clonotype with a few counts. V usage is TRBV5-6 and J usage is TRBJ1-1; no clear D gene. CDR1 is SGHDT and CDR2 is YYEEEE in the germline V gene. The CDR3 has 12 amino acids. V lost 0 bases to trimming and J lost 7 bases, with 7 bases between them. The CDR3 coding sequence is TGTGCCAGCAGCTTGGCTACAGTTGAAGCTTTCTTT. Its translation is CASSLATVEAFF.

The chain uses TRBV11-2 and TRBJ2-7; 12 nucleotides agree with TRBD1. The J segment lost 7 bases and the V segment lost 5 bases, leaving 6 bases of the junction unmatched. The CDR3 is 14 amino acids. Germline values: CDR1 SGHAT, CDR2 FQNNGV. The CDR3 DNA follows: TGTGCCAGCAGCCCGGGACAGGGGGCTGGTGAGCAGTACTTC. It codes for CASSPGQGAGEQYF.

The sample holds a few counts of this clonotype. The chain combines TRBV5-1 with TRBJ1-2, with 9 bases lining up with TRBD1. Per germline, CDR1 SGHRS and CDR2 YFSETQ. The CDR3 extends over 13 amino acids. V gave up 4 bases and J gave up 6 bases; unmatched junction bases: 4. DNA of the CDR3: TGCGCCAGCAGCGACGGGACAGGGAATGGCTACACCTTC. It encodes CASSDGTGNGYTF.

The V call is TRBV27, the J call TRBJ1-6; unclear D gene. From germline, CDR1 is MNHEY and CDR2 SMNVEV (reference sequence). The CDR3 totals 17 residues. The V and J ends lost 2 bases and 9 bases respectively, with 20 bases between them. The CDR3 DNA reads as TGTGCCAGCAGTTTACCCAACCGTGGAGGCAGAGCTTCACCCCTCCACTTT. This encodes CASSLPNRGGRASPLHF.

J is TRBJ2-1 and V is TRBV2, with TRBD2 matching over 10 bases. Germline V CDR1 and CDR2: SNHLY, FYNNEI. With 5 bases clipped from V and 8 bases from J, the junction kept 9 bases outside the gene matches. The CDR3 length is 15 residues. CDR3 in amino acids: CASSLASGGPYEQFF. The CDR3 DNA reads as TGTGCCAGCAGTCTCGCTAGCGGGGGTCCCTATGAGCAGTTCTTC.

This clonotype has just a few counts. The J gene is TRBJ2-1, the V gene TRBV18, with D hard to call. Germline CDR1 KGHSH, CDR2 LQKENI. V was shortened by 0 bases and J by 0 bases, with 9 bases between the two germline ends. This CDR3 is 16 amino acids long. DNA of the CDR3: TGTGCCAGCTCACCACCGACCCTAAGCTCCTACAATGAGCAGTTCTTC. Translating it yields CASSPPTLSSYNEQFF.